A selection of T cell receptor beta chains follows, all from one sample in a study of T-cell reconstitution after alpha-beta-depleted transplantation in children. MiXCR was run by TCRdb on the PCR reads, yielding one entry per CDR3 protein. The data contain about 58,000 distinct CDR3 sequences, around 40% of them singletons. The sample in question was PBMCs, mostly from graft donor cells, obtained 360 days after TCRalphabeta/CD19-depleted stem cell transplant. The receptor source for this set is a male patient between 10 and 17 years old who had a stem cell transplant for acute lymphoblastic leukemia, so the T cells may come from the graft donor. Each CDR3 is given with its conserved first and last residue. A D gene is named only where the DNA matches it firmly. Clone size is stated in some rows and not others, as once, few, many or a class when expanded.

v_call: TRBV12-3/TRBV12-4; d_call: TRBD2; clone_size: few; j_call: TRBJ2-3; cdr3_nt: TGTGCCAGCAGATTTAGCGGGGGACCGTCCACAGATACGCAGTATTTT; cdr3_aa: CASRFSGGPSTDTQYF
v_call: TRBV5-1; d_call: TRBD1; clone_size: NA; j_call: TRBJ2-2; cdr3_nt: TGCGCCAGCAACAGGGGCAGGGAGCTGTTTTTT; cdr3_aa: CASNRGRELFF
v_call: TRBV5-5; d_call: TRBD1; clone_size: few; j_call: TRBJ2-7; cdr3_nt: TGTGCCAGCAGCTTGGCTAGGGGGCCCATCTACGAGCAGTACTTC; cdr3_aa: CASSLARGPIYEQYF
v_call: TRBV6-2/TRBV6-3; d_call: NA; clone_size: few; j_call: TRBJ2-7; cdr3_nt: TGTGCCAGCAGTTATGACAGATTATTTTTCTCCTACGAGCAGTACTTC; cdr3_aa: CASSYDRLFFSYEQYF
v_call: TRBV15; d_call: TRBD2; clone_size: NA; j_call: TRBJ2-2; cdr3_nt: TGTGCCACCAGCAGAGATGGTGGGGGGGGAGTACAGCTGTTTTTT; cdr3_aa: CATSRDGGGGVQLFF
v_call: TRBV20-1; d_call: TRBD2; clone_size: NA; j_call: TRBJ2-5; cdr3_nt: TGCAGTGCTAGCCCAGGAGCAGCGGGAGGGGAGACCCAGTACTTC; cdr3_aa: CSASPGAAGGETQYF
v_call: TRBV12-3/TRBV12-4; d_call: NA; clone_size: NA; j_call: TRBJ1-6; cdr3_nt: TGTGCCAGCCGCGGGGGGTCACCCCTCCACTTT; cdr3_aa: CASRGGSPLHF
v_call: TRBV28; d_call: NA; clone_size: NA; j_call: TRBJ2-3; cdr3_nt: TGTGCCAGCAGAGCGCCGAGCACAGATACGCAGTATTTT; cdr3_aa: CASRAPSTDTQYF
v_call: TRBV20-1; d_call: NA; clone_size: NA; j_call: TRBJ2-1; cdr3_nt: TGCAGTGTAAGGCCGGGTGCCTACAATGAGCAGTTCTTC; cdr3_aa: CSVRPGAYNEQFF
v_call: TRBV9; d_call: NA; clone_size: few; j_call: TRBJ2-3; cdr3_nt: TGTGCCAGCAGCGTAGTAGGGGATGGGACAGATACGCAGTATTTT; cdr3_aa: CASSVVGDGTDTQYF
v_call: TRBV7-9; d_call: NA; clone_size: few; j_call: TRBJ2-5; cdr3_nt: TGTGCCAGCAGATTACAGGGAGGGGAGCAAGAGACCCAGTACTTC; cdr3_aa: CASRLQGGEQETQYF
v_call: TRBV28; d_call: NA; clone_size: few; j_call: TRBJ1-6; cdr3_nt: TGTGCCAGCTCGCACTCCTATAATTCACCCCTCCACTTT; cdr3_aa: CASSHSYNSPLHF
v_call: TRBV6-5; d_call: TRBD1; clone_size: NA; j_call: TRBJ2-7; cdr3_nt: TGTGCCAGCAGTTCACCGGCCACAGGGGACGAGCAGTACTTC; cdr3_aa: CASSSPATGDEQYF
v_call: TRBV4-3; d_call: NA; clone_size: few; j_call: TRBJ2-2; cdr3_nt: TGCGCCAGCAGCCAAAGAGAGGAGAACACCGGGGAGCTGTTTTTT; cdr3_aa: CASSQREENTGELFF
v_call: TRBV11-2; d_call: TRBD1; clone_size: few; j_call: TRBJ2-4; cdr3_nt: TGTGCCAGCAGCCCCGACAGGGTGGTAAACATTCAGTACTTC; cdr3_aa: CASSPDRVVNIQYF
v_call: TRBV6-1; d_call: TRBD1; clone_size: few; j_call: TRBJ2-2; cdr3_nt: TGTGCCAGCACCACCCGGGACAGGGGAGTCGGGGAGCTGTTTTTT; cdr3_aa: CASTTRDRGVGELFF
v_call: TRBV7-9; d_call: TRBD1; clone_size: NA; j_call: TRBJ2-7; cdr3_nt: TGTGCCAGCAGCTTGGGGACAGGGTTCGACGAGCAGTACTTC; cdr3_aa: CASSLGTGFDEQYF